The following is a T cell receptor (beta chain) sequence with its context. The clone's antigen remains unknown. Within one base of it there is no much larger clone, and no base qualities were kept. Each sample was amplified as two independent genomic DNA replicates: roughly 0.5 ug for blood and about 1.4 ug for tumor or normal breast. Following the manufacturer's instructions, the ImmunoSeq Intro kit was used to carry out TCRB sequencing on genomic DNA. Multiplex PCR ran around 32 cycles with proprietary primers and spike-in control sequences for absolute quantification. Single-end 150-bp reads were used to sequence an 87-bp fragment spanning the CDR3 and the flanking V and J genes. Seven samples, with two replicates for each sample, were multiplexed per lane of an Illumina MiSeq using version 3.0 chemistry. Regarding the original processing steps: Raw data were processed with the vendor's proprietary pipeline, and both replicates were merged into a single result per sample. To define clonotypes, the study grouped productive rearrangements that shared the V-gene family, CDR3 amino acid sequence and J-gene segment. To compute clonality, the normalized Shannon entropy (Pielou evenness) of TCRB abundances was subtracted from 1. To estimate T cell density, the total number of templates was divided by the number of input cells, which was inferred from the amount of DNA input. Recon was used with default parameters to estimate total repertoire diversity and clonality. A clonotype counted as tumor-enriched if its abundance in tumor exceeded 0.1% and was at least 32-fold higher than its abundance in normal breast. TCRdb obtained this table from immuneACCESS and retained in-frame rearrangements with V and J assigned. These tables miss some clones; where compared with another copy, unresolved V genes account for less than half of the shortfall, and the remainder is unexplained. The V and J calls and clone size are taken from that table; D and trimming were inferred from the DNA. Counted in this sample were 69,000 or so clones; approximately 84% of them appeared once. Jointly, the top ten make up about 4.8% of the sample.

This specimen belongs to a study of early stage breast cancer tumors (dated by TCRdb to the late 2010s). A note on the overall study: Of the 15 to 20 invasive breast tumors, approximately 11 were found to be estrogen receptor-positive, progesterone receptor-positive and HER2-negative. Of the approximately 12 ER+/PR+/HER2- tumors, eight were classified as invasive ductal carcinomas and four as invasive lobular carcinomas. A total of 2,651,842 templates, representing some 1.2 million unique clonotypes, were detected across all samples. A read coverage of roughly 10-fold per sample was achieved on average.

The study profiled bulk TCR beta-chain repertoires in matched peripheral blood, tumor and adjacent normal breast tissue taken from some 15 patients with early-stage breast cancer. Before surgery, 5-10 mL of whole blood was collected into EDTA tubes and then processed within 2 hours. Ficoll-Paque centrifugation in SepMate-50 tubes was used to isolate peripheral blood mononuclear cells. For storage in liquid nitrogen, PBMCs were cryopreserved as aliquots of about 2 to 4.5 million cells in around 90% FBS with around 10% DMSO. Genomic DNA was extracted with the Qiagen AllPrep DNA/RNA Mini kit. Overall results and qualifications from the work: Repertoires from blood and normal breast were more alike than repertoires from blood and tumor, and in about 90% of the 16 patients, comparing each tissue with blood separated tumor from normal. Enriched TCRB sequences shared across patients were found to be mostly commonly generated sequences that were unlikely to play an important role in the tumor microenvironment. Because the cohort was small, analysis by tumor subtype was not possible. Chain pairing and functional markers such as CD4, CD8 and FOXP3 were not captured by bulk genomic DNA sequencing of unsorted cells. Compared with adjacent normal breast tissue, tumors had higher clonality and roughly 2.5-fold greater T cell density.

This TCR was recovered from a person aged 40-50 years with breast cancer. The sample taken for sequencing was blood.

The CDR3 protein: CASSGLGTEDTQYF. The DNA reads TGTGCCAGCAGCGGATTAGGGACAGAGGATACGCAGTATTTT. The rearranged segments are TRBV9 and TRBJ2-3; the junction holds 7 bases that match TRBD1. Looking up the germline V gene yields CDR1 SGDLS and CDR2 YYNGEE. From cysteine to phenylalanine, the CDR3 is 14 amino acids long. Kept here is only the CDR3 DNA, which spans 42 bases and is read in frame from base 1. Germline trimming: 3 bases from V, 6 bases from J; junction bases outside gene matches: 7.